The entry below gives a single T cell receptor beta chain sequence along with its context. V trimming: 0 bases; J trimming: 1 base; junction bases outside the gene matches: 4. From germline, CDR1 is MNHEY and CDR2 SVGAGI. The CDR3 extends over 16 amino acids. Original handling: Reference gene primer amplification gave nucleated cell count estimates. Some clones are missing from TCRdb's copy, which holds only in-frame ones; the method was immunoSEQ multiplex PCR. The D gene and trimming were derived from the DNA, and the V and J assignments and clone size from that table. The sample shows fewer than 200,000 clones, 75% to 85% of them seen only once. This record comes from a study of blood T cell repertoires in COVID-19. Turning to the study itself: Specimens from acute and convalescent COVID-19 originated in the United States, Italy and Spain. From T cells, B-cell-depleted T cells, or PBMCs came the material, which was cDNA or gDNA.

The chain has TRBV6-5 and TRBJ2-3; 7 nucleotides align to TRBD2. The receptor's source is a human donor in a cohort sampled during active COVID-19. Sequencing was done on a sample of peripheral blood. The CDR3 DNA reads TGTGCCAGCAGTTACTCGGGTCGGGGGGGCACAGATACGCAGTATTTT. Its translation is CASSYSGRGGTDTQYF.